These 15 T cell receptor beta chains originate from one sample sequenced in a study of T cells in narcolepsy. Assay used: immunoSEQ multiplex PCR; TCRdb lists only in-frame clones, some missing. The table has about 27,000 clones, approximately 80% seen once. Sequencing was done on a sample of CD45RA- memory CD4+ T cells from PBMCs. The source of these receptors is a human donor with narcolepsy.

This chain connects TRBV13 to TRBJ1-2, with TRBD1 identical over 7 bases. The V gene's germline CDR1 is PRHDT and CDR2 FYEKMQ (reference sequence). V shed 5 bases, J shed 0 bases, and the junction held 12 bases outside the gene matches. The CDR3 is 17 amino acids. CDR3 DNA: TGTGCCAGCAGCGGGCGACAGGGAATTTGGGCTAACTATGGCTACACCTTC. Its protein product is CASSGRQGIWANYGYTF. The variable domain in full, completed from reference TRBV13 and TRBJ1-2, reads AAGVIQSPRHLIKEKRETATLKCYPIPRHDTVYWYQQGPGQDPQFLISFYEKMQSDKGSIPDRFSAQQFSDYHSELNMSSLELGDSALYFCASSGRQGIWANYGYTFGSGTRLTVV.

The genes are TRBV12-5 and TRBJ2-7; D uncertain. Germline V gene sequence: CDR1 LGHNT, CDR2 FRNRAP. The CDR3 sequence is 15 residues long. Trimming stripped 0 bases from V and 0 bases from J, with 9 bases between. The CDR3 region is CASGLVHGGSYEQYF. The CDR3 DNA is TGTGCTAGTGGTTTGGTACACGGCGGCTCCTACGAGCAGTACTTC.

CDR3 nucleotide sequence: TGTGCCAGTACTGGCTGGGCTGCCGGCTCTGGGGCCAACGTCCTGACTTTC. Its protein product is CASTGWAAGSGANVLTF. The V and J genes are TRBV19 and TRBJ2-6; D not resolved. This CDR3 is built from 17 residues. Germline CDR1 LNHDA, CDR2 SQIVND (reference sequence). Trimming removed 7 bases at V and 0 bases at J, with 16 bases between.

In its sample, this clone was seen a few times. The chain employs TRBV11-2 and TRBJ2-5; 7 bases align to TRBD1. Germline CDR1 and CDR2: SGHAT and FQNNGV. After removal of 6 bases from V and 5 bases from J, the junction contained 6 bases not matched to a gene. The CDR3 is 13 amino acids. CDR3 DNA: TGTGCCAGCAGTCGCGACAGGGTGGAGACCCAGTACTTC. Its translation is CASSRDRVETQYF.

The rearrangement links TRBV10-2 to TRBJ2-1; D gene ambiguous. The CDR3 has 13 amino acids. Germline V gives CDR1 WSHSY, CDR2 SAAADI. Trimming removed 8 bases at V and 2 bases at J, with 10 bases between. Here the CDR3 reads CASESQAYNEQFF. CDR3 sequence (DNA): TGCGCCAGCGAGTCCCAGGCCTACAATGAGCAGTTCTTC.

The V call is TRBV29-1, the J call TRBJ1-1; D gene ambiguous. The CDR3 consists of 10 residues. Germline CDR1 is SQVTM and CDR2 is ANQGSEA. The ends were cut back, 7 bases at V and 1 base at J, with 4 bases in the middle. This CDR3 is CSAKNTEAFF. CDR3 DNA: TGCAGCGCGAAGAACACTGAAGCTTTCTTT.

The rearrangement uses TRBV7-8 and TRBJ1-6, with 7 nucleotides matching TRBD1. Trimming removed 1 base from V and 0 bases from J; junction bases left unmatched: 9. Per germline, CDR1 SGHVS and CDR2 FQNEAQ. This CDR3 has 19 amino acids. Written as DNA, the CDR3 is TGTGCCAGCAGCTTAGGGGCAGGGGGGCCTTCCTCCTATAATTCACCCCTCCACTTT. Translation: CASSLGAGGPSSYNSPLHF.

V gene TRBV6-1 combines with J gene TRBJ2-1; D possibly matches TRBD1 or TRBD2 (5 bases each). In germline, CDR1 is MNHNS, CDR2 SASEGT. This CDR3 has 15 amino acids. V was pared by 8 bases and J by 4 bases, with 18 bases between. This CDR3 reads CASQYRDGSYNEQFF. The CDR3, as DNA: TGTGCCAGCCAATACCGGGACGGGTCTTACAATGAGCAGTTCTTC.

The chain is built from TRBV9 and TRBJ1-1; D call uncertain. Per the germline V gene, CDR1 is SGDLS and CDR2 is YYNGEE. The CDR3 covers 13 residues. The V end lost 3 bases, the J end lost 1 base, and 7 bases lay between the germline ends. The CDR3: CASSATPNTEAFF. The CDR3 DNA reads TGTGCCAGCAGCGCAACACCGAACACTGAAGCTTTCTTT.

The rearrangement uses TRBV5-1 and TRBJ2-5; D ambiguous. V dropped 0 bases and J dropped 9 bases, with 12 bases sitting between them. Germline CDR1 SGHRS, CDR2 YFSETQ. The CDR3 consists of 13 residues. CDR3 sequence reads: CASSLEAPSPQYF. The CDR3 DNA reads TGCGCCAGCAGCTTGGAGGCACCGAGTCCCCAGTACTTC.

This rearrangement joins TRBV4-1 to TRBJ1-4; D unclear. From germline, CDR1 is MGHRA and CDR2 YSYEKL. This CDR3 region has 15 residues. The V end lost 1 base, the J end lost 3 bases, and 9 bases lay between the germline ends. CDR3 sequence: CASSQVAGSNEKLFF. The CDR3 bases are TGCGCCAGCAGCCAAGTCGCCGGGTCTAATGAAAAACTGTTTTTT.

The V gene is TRBV2, the J gene TRBJ2-2, with D possibly being TRBD1 or TRBD2 (6 bases each). The ends were cut back, 6 bases at V and 7 bases at J, with 12 bases in the middle. The germline gives CDR1 SNHLY, CDR2 FYNNEI. There are 13 residues in the CDR3. This CDR3 reads CASREQGGGELFF. The CDR3 coding sequence is TGTGCCAGCAGGGAACAGGGAGGCGGGGAGCTGTTTTTT.

The chain uses TRBV29-1 and TRBJ2-2; 8 bases map to TRBD2. Germline V gene sequence: CDR1 SQVTM, CDR2 ANQGSEA. V was pared by 7 bases and J by 0 bases, with 7 bases of the junction left unmatched. CDR3 length: 15 amino acids. The CDR3 DNA sequence: TGCAGCGCCGTCCCGGGGGGGGCGAACACCGGGGAGCTGTTTTTT. This encodes CSAVPGGANTGELFF.

The chain couples TRBV10-1 to TRBJ2-2; D uncertain. Trimming pared 4 bases from V and 4 bases from J, leaving 10 bases between. The CDR3 runs to 14 residues. The germline V gene has CDR1 WNHNN and CDR2 SYGVQD (reference sequence). CDR3 sequence reads: CASSGSLGTGELFF. CDR3 in DNA: TGCGCCAGCAGTGGGAGCCTGGGCACCGGGGAGCTGTTTTTT.

The genes are TRBV2 and TRBJ1-2; 8 bases align to TRBD1. CDR1 is SNHLY and CDR2 is FYNNEI in the germline V gene. The V and J ends lost 8 bases and 7 bases, in that order; junction bases with no gene match: 12. This CDR3 is built from 14 residues. The CDR3 DNA follows: TGTGCCAGCCGACCCATCGGACAGGGTTTTGGCTACACCTTC. Its protein product is CASRPIGQGFGYTF.